This entry is about one T cell receptor (beta chain). This entry is derived from a study of CD8+ T cells in alopecia areata. At the level of the study: Those treated were given oral tofacitinib at 5 to 10 mg twice daily. Treatment ran 6 to 18 months, with 6 months of follow-up afterward. Scoring treated patients' severity relied on the percentage of scalp area affected.

cDNA serving as the sequencing template came from extracted, reverse transcribed RNA. Profiling relied on immunoSEQ multiplex PCR, and the TCRdb table lists in-frame clones only, not all of them. The sample includes around 200,000 clones, less than 70% seen only once; the top ten take less than 14%. Treatment noted: oral pan-JAK inhibitor, 5-10 mg twice daily. Punch biopsies of lesional scalp, plus peripheral blood, were taken from alopecia areata patients. This clonotype was obtained from a human donor with alopecia areata. The specimen comprised CD8+ T cells sorted from blood, sampled at week 24, from a patient treated with tofacitinib.

The CDR3 bases are TGTGCCAGCAGCAAAGCGCTCGGAGTAGCCAAAAACATTCAGTACTTC. This encodes CASSKALGVAKNIQYF. The chain combines TRBV21-1 with TRBJ2-4; TRBD2, as called in the table, went unchecked against the DNA. TRBV21-1 is marked as a pseudogene. The CDR3 has 16 residues.